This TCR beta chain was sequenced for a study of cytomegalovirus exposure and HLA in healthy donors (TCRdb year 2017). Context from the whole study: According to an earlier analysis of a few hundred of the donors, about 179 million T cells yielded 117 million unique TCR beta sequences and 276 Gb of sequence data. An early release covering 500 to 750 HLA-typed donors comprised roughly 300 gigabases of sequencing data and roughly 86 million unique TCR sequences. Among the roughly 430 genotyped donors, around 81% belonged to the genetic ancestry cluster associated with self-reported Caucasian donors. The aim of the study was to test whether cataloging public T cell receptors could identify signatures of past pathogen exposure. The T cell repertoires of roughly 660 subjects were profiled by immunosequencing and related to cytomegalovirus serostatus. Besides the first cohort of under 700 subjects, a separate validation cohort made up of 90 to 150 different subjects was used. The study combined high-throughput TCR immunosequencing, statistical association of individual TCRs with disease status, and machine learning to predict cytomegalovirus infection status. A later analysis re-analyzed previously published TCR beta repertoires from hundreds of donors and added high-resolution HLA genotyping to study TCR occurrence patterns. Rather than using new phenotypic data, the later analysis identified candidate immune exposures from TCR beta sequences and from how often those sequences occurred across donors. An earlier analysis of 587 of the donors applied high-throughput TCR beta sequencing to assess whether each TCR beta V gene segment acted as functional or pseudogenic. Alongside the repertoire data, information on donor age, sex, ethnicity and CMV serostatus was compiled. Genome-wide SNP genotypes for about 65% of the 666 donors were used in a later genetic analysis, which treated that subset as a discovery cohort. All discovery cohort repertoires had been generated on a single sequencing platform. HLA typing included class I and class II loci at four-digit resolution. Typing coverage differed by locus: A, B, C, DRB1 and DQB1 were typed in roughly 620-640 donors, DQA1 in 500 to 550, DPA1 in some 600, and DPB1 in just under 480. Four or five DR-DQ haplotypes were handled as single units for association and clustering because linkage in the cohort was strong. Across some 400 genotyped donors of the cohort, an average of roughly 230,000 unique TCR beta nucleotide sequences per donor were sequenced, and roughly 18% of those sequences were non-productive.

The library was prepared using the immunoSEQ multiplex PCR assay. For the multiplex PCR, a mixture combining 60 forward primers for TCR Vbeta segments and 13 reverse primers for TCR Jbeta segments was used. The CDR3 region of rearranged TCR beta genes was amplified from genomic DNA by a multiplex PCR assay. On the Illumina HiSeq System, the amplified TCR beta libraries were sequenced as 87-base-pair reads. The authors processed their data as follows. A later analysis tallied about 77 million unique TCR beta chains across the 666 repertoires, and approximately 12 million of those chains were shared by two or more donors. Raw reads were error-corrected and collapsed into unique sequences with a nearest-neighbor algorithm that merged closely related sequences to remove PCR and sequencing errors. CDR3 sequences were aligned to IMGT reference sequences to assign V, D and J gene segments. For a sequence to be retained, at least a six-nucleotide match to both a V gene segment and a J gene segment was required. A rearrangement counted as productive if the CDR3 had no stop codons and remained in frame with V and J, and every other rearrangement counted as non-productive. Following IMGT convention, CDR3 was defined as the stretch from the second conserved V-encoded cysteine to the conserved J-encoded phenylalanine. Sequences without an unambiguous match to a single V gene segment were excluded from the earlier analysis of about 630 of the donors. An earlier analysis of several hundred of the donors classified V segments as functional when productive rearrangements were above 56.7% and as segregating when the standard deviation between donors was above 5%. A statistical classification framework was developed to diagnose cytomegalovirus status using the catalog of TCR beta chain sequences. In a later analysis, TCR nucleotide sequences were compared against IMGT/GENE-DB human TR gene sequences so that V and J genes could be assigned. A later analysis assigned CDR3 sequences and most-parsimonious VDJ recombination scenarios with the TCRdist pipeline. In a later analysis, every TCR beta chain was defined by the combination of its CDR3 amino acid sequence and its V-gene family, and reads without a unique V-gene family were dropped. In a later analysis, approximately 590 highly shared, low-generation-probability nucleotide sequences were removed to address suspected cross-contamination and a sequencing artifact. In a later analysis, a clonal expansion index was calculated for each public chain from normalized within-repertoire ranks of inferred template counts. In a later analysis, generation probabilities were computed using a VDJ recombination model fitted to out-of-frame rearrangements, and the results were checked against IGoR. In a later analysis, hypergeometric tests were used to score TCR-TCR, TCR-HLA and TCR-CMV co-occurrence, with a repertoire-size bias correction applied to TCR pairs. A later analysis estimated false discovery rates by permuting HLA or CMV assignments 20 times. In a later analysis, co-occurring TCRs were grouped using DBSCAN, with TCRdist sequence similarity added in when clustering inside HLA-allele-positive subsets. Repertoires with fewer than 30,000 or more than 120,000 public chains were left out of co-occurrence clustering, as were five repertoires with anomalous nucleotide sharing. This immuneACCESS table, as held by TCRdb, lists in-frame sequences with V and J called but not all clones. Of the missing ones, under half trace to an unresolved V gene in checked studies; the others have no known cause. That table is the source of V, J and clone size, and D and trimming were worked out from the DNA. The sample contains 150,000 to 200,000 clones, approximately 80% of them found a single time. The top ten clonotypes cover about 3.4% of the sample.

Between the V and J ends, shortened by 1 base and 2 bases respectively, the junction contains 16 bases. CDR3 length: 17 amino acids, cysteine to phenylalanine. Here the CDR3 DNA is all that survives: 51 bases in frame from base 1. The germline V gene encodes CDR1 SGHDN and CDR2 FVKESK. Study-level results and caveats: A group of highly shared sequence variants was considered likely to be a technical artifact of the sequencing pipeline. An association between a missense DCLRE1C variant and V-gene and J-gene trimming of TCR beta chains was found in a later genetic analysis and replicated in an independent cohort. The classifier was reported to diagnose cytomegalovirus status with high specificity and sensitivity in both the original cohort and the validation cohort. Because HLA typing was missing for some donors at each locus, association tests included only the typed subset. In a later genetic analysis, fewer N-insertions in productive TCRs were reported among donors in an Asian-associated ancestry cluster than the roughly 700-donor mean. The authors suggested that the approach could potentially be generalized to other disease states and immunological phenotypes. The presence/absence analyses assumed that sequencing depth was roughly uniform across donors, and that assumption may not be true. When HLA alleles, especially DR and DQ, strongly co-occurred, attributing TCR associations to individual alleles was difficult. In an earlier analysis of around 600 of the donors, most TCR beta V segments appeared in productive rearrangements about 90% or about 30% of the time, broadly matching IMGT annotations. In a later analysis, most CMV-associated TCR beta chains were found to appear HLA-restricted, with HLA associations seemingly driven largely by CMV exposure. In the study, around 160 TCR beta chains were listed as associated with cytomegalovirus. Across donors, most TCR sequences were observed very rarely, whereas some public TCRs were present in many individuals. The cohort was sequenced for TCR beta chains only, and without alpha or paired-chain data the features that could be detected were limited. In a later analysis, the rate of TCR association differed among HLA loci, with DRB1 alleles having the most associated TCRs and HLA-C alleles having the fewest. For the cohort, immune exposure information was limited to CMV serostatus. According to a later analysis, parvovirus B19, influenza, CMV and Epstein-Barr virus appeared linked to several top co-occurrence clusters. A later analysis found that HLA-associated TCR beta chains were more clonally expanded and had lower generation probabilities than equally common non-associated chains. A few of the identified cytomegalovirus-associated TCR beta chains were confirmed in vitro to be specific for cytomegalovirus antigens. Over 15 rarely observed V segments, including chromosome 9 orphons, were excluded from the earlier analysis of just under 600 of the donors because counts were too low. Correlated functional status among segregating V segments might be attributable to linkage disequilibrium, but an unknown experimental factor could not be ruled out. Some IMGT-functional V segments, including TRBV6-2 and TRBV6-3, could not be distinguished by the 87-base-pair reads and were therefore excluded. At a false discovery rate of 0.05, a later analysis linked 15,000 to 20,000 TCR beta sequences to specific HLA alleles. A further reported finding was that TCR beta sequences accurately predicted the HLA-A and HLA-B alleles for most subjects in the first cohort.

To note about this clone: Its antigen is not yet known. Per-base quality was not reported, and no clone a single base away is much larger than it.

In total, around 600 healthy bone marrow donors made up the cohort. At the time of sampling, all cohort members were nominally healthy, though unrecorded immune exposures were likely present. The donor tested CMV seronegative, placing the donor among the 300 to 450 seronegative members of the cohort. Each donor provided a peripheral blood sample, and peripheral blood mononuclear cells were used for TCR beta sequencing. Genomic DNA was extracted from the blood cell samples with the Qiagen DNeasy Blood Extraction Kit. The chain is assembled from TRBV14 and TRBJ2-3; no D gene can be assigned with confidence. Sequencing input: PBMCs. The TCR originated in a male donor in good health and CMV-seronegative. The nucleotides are TGTGCCAGCAGCCAAGGGTTCGAGCGTGAGATCACAGATACGCAGTATTTT. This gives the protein CASSQGFEREITDTQYF.